This T cell receptor beta chain appears in the sequencing data of a study of T cells in tuberculosis. Study overall: In South Africa, adults with active tuberculosis were compared with IGRA-negative and latently infected IGRA-positive adolescents. Study results and limitations: Selection depended on which cryopreserved specimens were available. Smaller distances to GMM-specific TCRs suggested their expansion in active tuberculosis.

This clone showed up just a few times. What it binds is unknown. Each donor contributed around 100,000 T cells on average, unsorted. The assay was immunoSEQ multiplex PCR, and TCRdb's table has in-frame clones only and misses some. The repertoire holds tens of thousands of clones, with approximately 94% as singletons. This CDR3 is built from 15 residues. In germline, CDR1 is SGHAT, CDR2 FQDESV (reference sequence). The ends were cut back, 5 bases at V and 2 bases at J, with 14 bases in the middle. The TCR originated in a donor between 10 and 35 years old with latent tuberculosis or without tuberculosis infection. Some clones in this sample may be carry-over from other donors' samples. Material: PBMCs. This chain uses TRBV11-1 with TRBJ2-3, with D possibly matching TRBD1 (6 bases). The CDR3: CASSGRQDLTDTQYF. The CDR3 DNA sequence: TGTGCCAGCAGCGGTCGACAGGACCTCACAGATACGCAGTATTTT.